This T cell receptor beta chain originates from a study of T-cell reconstitution after alpha-beta-depleted transplantation in children. Study-wide findings and caveats: At around two months after transplant, the alpha-beta T cells were reportedly derived from several hundred expanded clones that came from non-depleted graft cells. Surviving recipient cells, namely T cells and thymic progenitors, were the source of high day-60 TCRbeta diversity in some patients. T cells produced anew were the main source of T-cell counts and diversity one year after transplant.

CDR1 MNHNY and CDR2 SVGAGI come from the germline V gene (reference sequence). V lost 9 bases and J lost 2, with 17 bases in between. The CDR3 extends over 14 amino acids. This clonotype was seen many times. Its matching antigen is unknown. The authors prepared the TCRbeta library with unique molecular identifiers. TCRdb passed the PCR reads through MiXCR, listing each CDR3 protein once. The sample has about 210,000 distinct CDR3 sequences, approximately 19% seen once. The chain combines TRBV6-6 with TRBJ2-7, with D perhaps matching TRBD2 (6 bases). The source of this sequence is a male patient aged 2 to 10 who had a stem cell transplant for acute lymphoblastic leukemia, so the T cells may come from the graft donor. This specimen consisted of PBMCs, mostly from graft donor cells, obtained 360 days after TCRalphabeta/CD19-depleted stem cell transplant. The CDR3 spells CASTFGTGAYEQYF. The CDR3 DNA follows: TGTGCCAGTACTTTTGGGACGGGGGCCTACGAGCAGTACTTC.